The 30 T cell receptor beta chains listed next were all sequenced from one sample in a study of blood T cell repertoires in COVID-19. Method: immunoSEQ multiplex PCR; TCRdb's copy keeps in-frame clones and lacks some. This table has approximately 330,000 clones, over 75% appearing once. Sequencing was carried out using peripheral blood. The receptors derive from a woman aged 45-65 years with active or convalescent COVID-19.

The gene calls are TRBV4-3 and TRBJ1-1, with a weak D call TRBD1 (5 bases). V was pared by 0 bases and J by 3 bases, with 11 bases between. This CDR3 has 15 residues. CDR1 is LGHNA, CDR2 YSLEER, per germline. The CDR3 sequence is CASSQDRQGYTEAFF. CDR3 nucleotide sequence: TGCGCCAGCAGCCAAGATAGGCAGGGTTACACTGAAGCTTTCTTT.

This clone appeared a single time. The chain uses TRBV6-2 or TRBV6-3 and TRBJ2-1, with D perhaps TRBD1 (6 bases). This CDR3 is 15 amino acids long. Germline values: CDR1 MNHEY, CDR2 SVGEGT. V shed 6 bases and J shed 7 bases, with 19 bases lying between them. DNA of the CDR3: TGTGCCAGCAGCCCTTCGCTGCAGGGGTGGAATGAGCAGTTCTTC. This codes for CASSPSLQGWNEQFF.

The V and J genes are TRBV5-4 and TRBJ1-2, with 10 bases that match TRBD1. This CDR3 contains 14 residues. Germline-derived CDR1 and CDR2 are SGHNT and YYREEE (reference sequence). Trimming removed 3 bases from V and 2 bases from J; junction bases left unmatched: 1. As DNA, the CDR3 is TGTGCCAGCAGCTGGACAGGGGGGAACTATGGCTACACCTTC. Its protein is CASSWTGGNYGYTF.

The V and J genes are TRBV19 and TRBJ2-7; no firm D call. V was trimmed by 1 base and J by 4 bases, leaving 8 bases between them. The length of the CDR3 is 13 residues. Germline V lookup: CDR1 LNHDA, CDR2 SQIVND (reference sequence). The CDR3 region is CASSIGETYEQYF. The CDR3 region has the DNA TGTGCCAGTAGTATAGGCGAGACTTACGAGCAGTACTTC. Filled out from reference TRBV19 and TRBJ2-7, the complete variable domain reads DGGITQSPKYLFRKEGQNVTLSCEQNLNHDAMYWYRQDPGQGLRLIYYSQIVNDFQKGDIAEGYSVSREKKESFPLTVTSAQKNPTAFYLCASSIGETYEQYFGPGTRLTVT.

The chain carries TRBV6-5 and TRBJ1-4, with 7 bases lining up with TRBD1. Germline V lookup: CDR1 MNHEY, CDR2 SVGAGI. This CDR3 region has 13 residues. J lost 8 bases, V lost 6 bases, and 6 bases had no gene match. The CDR3 nucleotides are TGTGCCAGCAGACGACAGGGCCGAGAAAAACTGTTTTTT. It is translated as CASRRQGREKLFF.

The V call is TRBV6-6, the J call TRBJ2-1; 8 bases agree with TRBD1. CDR1 and CDR2 from the germline V gene are MNHNY and SVGAGI (reference sequence). The CDR3 length is 14 residues. V gave up 5 bases and J gave up 5 bases; unmatched junction bases: 5. Written as DNA, the CDR3 is TGTGCCAGCAGTACCGGGACAGGTCACAATGAGCAGTTCTTC. Its protein product is CASSTGTGHNEQFF.

This rearrangement joins TRBV10-3 to TRBJ2-5; D is unresolved. This CDR3 is built from 13 residues. V was trimmed by 4 bases and J by 6 bases, leaving 12 bases between them. Germline lookup yields CDR1 ENHRY and CDR2 SYGVKD. The CDR3, as DNA: TGTGCCATCAGTGGAGGCGGTACCAAGACCCAGTACTTC. Amino acid sequence: CAISGGGTKTQYF.

This chain links TRBV30 with TRBJ2-7, with D possibly TRBD2 on 6 matching bases. The V gene lost 1 base and the J gene lost 7 bases, with 17 bases spanning the gap. Germline-derived CDR1 and CDR2 are GTSNPN and SVGIG (reference sequence). The CDR3 runs to 14 residues. The CDR3 here is CAWSEILEGDEQYF. In DNA form, the CDR3 reads TGTGCCTGGAGTGAGATACTGGAGGGCGATGAGCAGTACTTC.

The chain couples TRBV5-1 to TRBJ2-3, with a tentative D call TRBD2 (5 bases). The CDR3 contains 13 residues. In germline, CDR1 is SGHRS, CDR2 YFSETQ. V lost 4 bases to trimming and J lost 2 bases, with 8 bases between them. DNA of the CDR3: TGCGCCAGCAGCGCCGACTACACAGATACGCAGTATTTT. This codes for CASSADYTDTQYF.

This chain links TRBV29-1 with TRBJ2-7; no reliable D call. The CDR3 is 12 residues long. V was shortened by 0 bases and J by 4 bases, with 7 bases between the two germline ends. Looked up from germline, CDR1 is SQVTM and CDR2 is ANQGSEA. The CDR3 loop is CSVEDEQYEQYF. Written as DNA, the CDR3 is TGCAGCGTTGAAGATGAACAATACGAGCAGTACTTC.

The rearrangement links TRBV28 to TRBJ2-7; D not certain. Germline V gene sequence: CDR1 MDHEN, CDR2 SYDVKM. This CDR3 is 14 amino acids long. Trimming stripped 4 bases from V and 0 bases from J, with 10 bases between. In nucleotides, the CDR3 is TGTGCCAGCAGTTCGGCAGGCCTCTCCTACGAGCAGTACTTC. It codes for CASSSAGLSYEQYF.

The genes are TRBV28 and TRBJ1-1; D perhaps matches TRBD1 (5 bases). The CDR3 is 16 residues long. The ends were cut back, 5 bases at V and 1 base at J, with 17 bases in the middle. From germline, CDR1 is MDHEN and CDR2 SYDVKM. The CDR3 DNA sequence: TGTGCCAGCAGTCATGGAGGGACCGTTTGGAACACTGAAGCTTTCTTT. Translation: CASSHGGTVWNTEAFF.

The chain is built from TRBV18 and TRBJ2-5; 9 nucleotides line up with TRBD1. This CDR3 is built from 15 residues. The germline CDR1 and CDR2 sequences are KGHSH and LQKENI. The junction had 4 bases not matched to a gene; V was cut back by 4 bases and J by 1 base. For the CDR3, the DNA is TGTGCCAGCTCACTCCAGACAGGGGGCCAAGAGACCCAGTACTTC. The encoded protein is CASSLQTGGQETQYF.

The chain couples TRBV19 to TRBJ2-1; 7 nucleotides align to TRBD2. Germline V gives CDR1 LNHDA, CDR2 SQIVND (reference sequence). The CDR3 contains 14 residues. V lost 3 bases to trimming and J lost 1 base; unmatched junction nucleotides: 0. CDR3 bases: TGTGCCAGTAGTATGCGGGAGTCCTACAATGAGCAGTTCTTC. Translating it yields CASSMRESYNEQFF.

V usage is TRBV24-1 and J usage is TRBJ1-2; TRBD1 is a possible D gene (6 bases). The ends were cut back, 5 bases at V and 8 bases at J, with 14 bases in the middle. The germline V gene has CDR1 KGHDR and CDR2 SFDVKD. This CDR3 has 13 residues. The CDR3 sequence is CATSATGFGGYTF. CDR3 nucleotide sequence: TGTGCCACCAGTGCAACAGGGTTTGGAGGCTACACCTTC.

CDR3 sequence reads: CASSRRQAKNEKLFF. As DNA, the CDR3 is TGTGCCAGTAGTCGAAGACAGGCGAAGAATGAAAAACTGTTTTTT. The chain joins TRBV19 to TRBJ1-4; weak D call: TRBD1 (6 bases). The germline CDR1 and CDR2 sequences are LNHDA and SQIVND (reference sequence). Trimming stripped 5 bases from V and 5 bases from J, with 15 bases between. The CDR3 runs to 15 residues. Drawing the rest from reference TRBV19 and TRBJ1-4, the complete variable domain is DGGITQSPKYLFRKEGQNVTLSCEQNLNHDAMYWYRQDPGQGLRLIYYSQIVNDFQKGDIAEGYSVSREKKESFPLTVTSAQKNPTAFYLCASSRRQAKNEKLFFGSGTQLSVL.

The rearrangement joins TRBV4-2 to TRBJ2-3; a possible D gene is TRBD2 (5 bases). The CDR3 is made up of 14 amino acids. Trimming took 4 bases from V and 6 from J, leaving 14 bases between them. Per germline, CDR1 LGHNA and CDR2 YNFKEQ. CDR3 in amino acids: CASSRRESEDTQYF. The CDR3 DNA follows: TGTGCCAGCAGCCGCCGGGAATCCGAGGATACGCAGTATTTT.

The rearrangement uses TRBV6-1 and TRBJ1-6; the D is unclear. Trimming shortened V by 3 bases and J by 7 bases, and 13 bases separated the two germline ends. Germline values: CDR1 MNHNS, CDR2 SASEGT. The CDR3 spans 15 residues. CDR3 DNA sequence: TGTGCCAGCAGTGACCATGACGTGGGCAATTCACCCCTCCACTTT. This sequence encodes CASSDHDVGNSPLHF.

The chain employs TRBV28 and TRBJ2-4; TRBD1 aligns across 9 bases. Germline V CDR1 and CDR2: MDHEN, SYDVKM. The CDR3 is 16 amino acids. J gave up 6 bases and V 5 bases, and 11 bases lay outside the gene matches. CDR3 region: CASSGTGGGRGNIQYF. CDR3 sequence (DNA): TGTGCCAGCAGTGGTACAGGGGGCGGCAGGGGAAACATTCAGTACTTC.

This chain connects TRBV29-1 to TRBJ1-3; D perhaps matches TRBD1 (5 bases). V was clipped by 3 bases and J by 0 bases, with 9 bases between them. The length of the CDR3 is 14 residues. Germline assignment: CDR1 SQVTM and CDR2 ANQGSEA. The CDR3 nucleotides read TGCAGCGTTGATATTACAGGCTCTGGAAACACCATATATTTT. Amino acids: CSVDITGSGNTIYF. Supplemented by reference TRBV29-1 and TRBJ1-3, the full variable domain reads SAVISQKPSRDICQRGTSLTIQCQVDSQVTMMFWYRQQPGQSLTLIATANQGSEATYESGFVIDKFPISRPNLTFSTLTVSNMSPEDSSIYLCSVDITGSGNTIYFGEGSWLTVV.

This chain uses TRBV19 with TRBJ1-2, with TRBD1 matching 8 bases. V shed 6 bases, J shed 8 bases, and the junction held 11 bases outside the gene matches. The V gene's germline CDR1 is LNHDA and CDR2 SQIVND (reference sequence). The CDR3 is made up of 14 amino acids. Here the CDR3 DNA reads TGTGCCAGTAGGCGGACAGGGCTAATGGAGGGCTACACCTTC. This codes for CASRRTGLMEGYTF.

This chain joins TRBV5-1 and TRBJ1-2, with TRBD1 identical over 10 bases. CDR1 is SGHRS and CDR2 is YFSETQ in the germline V gene. J lost 8 bases, V lost 4 bases, and 5 bases had no gene match. This CDR3 is 13 amino acids long. CDR3 nucleotides: TGCGCCAGCAGCCCCGACAGGGGGCTCGGCTACACCTTC. This translates into CASSPDRGLGYTF.

The rearrangement uses TRBV27 and TRBJ2-3; 9 bases align to TRBD1. Per germline, CDR1 MNHEY and CDR2 SMNVEV (reference sequence). V shed 3 bases and J 3 bases; nucleotides not matched to a gene: 7. The CDR3 extends over 16 amino acids. CDR3 nucleotides: TGTGCCAGCAGTTTTCGGGACAGGGATCCGACAGATACGCAGTATTTT. Translation gives CASSFRDRDPTDTQYF.

This chain uses TRBV28 with TRBJ2-4; a possible D gene is TRBD2 (6 bases). There are 14 residues in the CDR3. Between the trimmed V and J ends, which lost 7 bases and 1 base, there was a span of 11 bases. Germline V CDR1 and CDR2: MDHEN, SYDVKM. The chain's CDR3 is CASMEGTAKNIQYF. Here the CDR3 DNA reads TGTGCCAGCATGGAGGGGACGGCCAAAAACATTCAGTACTTC. Combining the CDR3 with reference TRBV28 and TRBJ2-4 gives the whole variable domain DVKVTQSSRYLVKRTGEKVFLECVQDMDHENMFWYRQDPGLGLRLIYFSYDVKMKEKGDIPEGYSVSREKKERFSLILESASTNQTSMYLCASMEGTAKNIQYFGAGTRLSVL.

Only one count was recorded for this clone. V usage is TRBV19 and J usage is TRBJ1-5; 7 bases agree with TRBD1. V trimming: 6 bases; J trimming: 1 base; junction bases outside the gene matches: 6. This CDR3 is 15 amino acids long. Germline V gene lookup returns CDR1 LNHDA and CDR2 SQIVND (reference sequence). The CDR3 DNA is TGTGCCAGTAGGCGTGGACAGGTGAGCAATCAGCCCCAGCATTTT. It encodes CASRRGQVSNQPQHF.

V gene TRBV14 combines with J gene TRBJ2-2, with TRBD2 identical over 7 bases. Trimming took 4 bases from V and 6 from J; bases not matched to a gene: 8. The CDR3 covers 15 residues. Germline loops: CDR1 SGHDN, CDR2 FVKESK. CDR3 DNA sequence: TGTGCCAGCAGCCCTTGGGCGGGAGCGGCCGGGGAGCTGTTTTTT. Protein sequence: CASSPWAGAAGELFF.

The chain combines TRBV4-2 with TRBJ2-7, with 11 bases lining up with TRBD1. The length of the CDR3 is 13 residues. With 8 bases clipped from V and 5 bases from J, the junction kept 5 bases outside the gene matches. The germline CDR1 and CDR2 sequences are LGHNA and YNFKEQ. The CDR3 region is CASSGQGADEQYF. CDR3 DNA sequence: TGTGCCAGCTCCGGACAGGGGGCCGACGAGCAGTACTTC.

Comment on this clone: Germline and junction disagree at one end, which may indicate a read error. This chain joins TRBV4-3 and TRBJ2-2; 7 bases line up with TRBD2. The CDR3 sequence is 13 residues long. Germline values: CDR1 LGHNA, CDR2 YSLEER. The CDR3 spells CASRAGITGELFF. CDR3 nucleotide sequence: TGCGCGAGCAGAGCGGGAATTACCGGGGAGCTGTTTTTT.

CDR3 sequence: CASSRTSGGYNEQFF. The CDR3 DNA follows: TGCGCCAGCAGCCGGACTAGCGGGGGATACAATGAGCAGTTCTTC. The rearrangement links TRBV4-1 to TRBJ2-1; TRBD2 aligns across 13 bases. Germline V lookup: CDR1 MGHRA, CDR2 YSYEKL. V lost 4 bases, J lost 4 bases, and 1 base stayed unmatched. The CDR3 runs to 15 residues.

This clone has just a few counts. J is TRBJ1-1 and V is TRBV18; D gene uncertain. V lost 3 bases to trimming and J lost 7 bases, with 15 bases between them. Germline lookup yields CDR1 KGHSH and CDR2 LQKENI. The length of the CDR3 is 14 residues. The CDR3 region is CASSPNNAGSEAFF. The CDR3 DNA follows: TGTGCCAGCTCACCCAATAACGCGGGCAGTGAAGCTTTCTTT.